The 32 T cell receptor beta chains below all came from one sample that was sequenced in a study of T-cell reconstitution after alpha-beta-depleted transplantation in children (dated by TCRdb to the mid-2010s). Library preparation was by PCR. Sequencing was performed on an Illumina HiSeq 2500. Molecular barcoding was employed in the preparation of TCR libraries, with unique molecular identifiers being used to normalize TCRbeta repertoire quantification. The public reads were reprocessed in TCRdb via fastp at Q25 and MiXCR, keeping in-frame beta chains. Records with the same CDR3 protein are collapsed into one entry carrying the most frequent genes and DNA. The sample data list approximately 230,000 distinct CDR3 sequences, and 20% to 30% of these were observed just once. 4.8% of the sample is held by the ten biggest clonotypes. According to the study, the label for this sample's treatment or condition signals: allogeneic hematopoietic cell transplantation with graft depleted of TCRalphabeta T cells and CD19 B cells.

The sample in question was PBMCs, mostly from graft donor cells, obtained 360 days after TCRalphabeta/CD19-depleted stem cell transplant. These receptors were taken from a female patient aged 2-10 years who had a stem cell transplant for congenital amegakaryocytic thrombocytopenia, so the T cells may come from the graft donor.

The chain recombines TRBV2 with TRBJ2-3, with 10 bases aligning to TRBD1. Germline V gene data show CDR1 as SNHLY and CDR2 as FYNNEI. The CDR3 length is 17 residues. V shed 0 bases and J 0 bases; nucleotides not matched to a gene: 3. CDR3 amino acids: CASSEAGTGVSTDTQYF. DNA of the CDR3: TGTGCCAGCAGTGAAGCGGGGACAGGGGTCAGCACAGATACGCAGTATTTT. Full variable domain (missing parts from reference TRBV2 and TRBJ2-3): EPEVTQTPSHQVTQMGQEVILRCVPISNHLYFYWYRQILGQKVEFLVSFYNNEISEKSEIFDDQFSVERPDGSNFTLKIRSTKLEDSAMYFCASSEAGTGVSTDTQYFGPGTRLTVL.

This clonotype was seen just once. The rearrangement links TRBV11-2 to TRBJ2-2; 7 nucleotides line up with TRBD2. There are 17 residues in the CDR3. J was trimmed by 6 bases and V by 1 base; bases with no gene match: 11. Germline V CDR1 and CDR2: SGHAT, FQNNGV. The chain's CDR3 is CASSLVPSGRGAGELFF. The CDR3 nucleotides are TGTGCCAGCAGCTTAGTCCCTAGCGGTAGGGGCGCCGGGGAGCTGTTTTTT.

The chain recombines TRBV6-2 or TRBV6-3 with TRBJ2-3; D uncertain. In germline, CDR1 is MNHEY, CDR2 SVGEGT. The V end lost 5 bases, the J end lost 5 bases, and 11 bases lay between the germline ends. The CDR3 runs 13 residues. CDR3 sequence reads: CASSDPFRDTQYF. Written as DNA, the CDR3 is TGTGCCAGCAGTGACCCATTTAGAGATACGCAGTATTTT.

This clonotype was recorded many times. The chain couples TRBV7-6 to TRBJ2-7, with 12 nucleotides matching TRBD2. The CDR3 totals 15 residues. The V gene's germline CDR1 is SGHVS and CDR2 FNYEAQ. Germline trimming cut 5 bases from V and 5 bases from J; bases unmatched to any gene: 7. CDR3 sequence (DNA): TGTGCCAGCAGCCCCTGGACTAGCGGGGCGGACGAGCAGTACTTC. This encodes CASSPWTSGADEQYF.

The V call is TRBV7-3, the J call TRBJ2-1, with D unclear. V was shortened by 5 bases and J by 9 bases, with 8 bases between the two germline ends. The length of the CDR3 is 11 residues. Per the germline V gene, CDR1 is SGHTA and CDR2 is FQGTGA. The CDR3 spells CASSREGEQFF. For the CDR3, the DNA is TGTGCCAGCAGCCGTGAAGGTGAGCAGTTCTTC.

The J gene is TRBJ2-3, the V gene TRBV6-2 or TRBV6-3; D unresolved. This CDR3 contains 15 residues. V shed 1 base and J shed 0 bases, with 8 bases lying between them. Looked up from germline, CDR1 is MNHEY and CDR2 is SVGEGT. DNA for the CDR3: TGTGCCAGCAGTTACTGGGCTAGAAGCACAGATACGCAGTATTTT. Protein product: CASSYWARSTDTQYF.

The V gene is TRBV20-1, the J gene TRBJ2-3, with 9 bases identical to TRBD2. Germline values: CDR1 DFQATT, CDR2 SNEGSKA (reference sequence). The CDR3 runs to 13 residues. J was trimmed by 5 bases and V by 6 bases; bases with no gene match: 6. The CDR3 sequence: CSAGAGGKDTQYF. CDR3 nucleotides: TGCAGTGCGGGAGCGGGGGGCAAAGATACGCAGTATTTT.

This clonotype was counted only a few times. The J gene is TRBJ1-2, the V gene TRBV9; 9 nucleotides match TRBD1. The CDR3 runs 15 residues. J gave up 8 bases and V 2 bases, and 10 bases lay outside the gene matches. Germline V gives CDR1 SGDLS, CDR2 YYNGEE. The CDR3 nucleotides read TGTGCCAGCAGCGTGGAACAGGGGGCGGTTGGCGGCTACACCTTC. It is translated as CASSVEQGAVGGYTF.

In this sample, this clonotype turned up a few times. In nucleotides, the CDR3 is TGTGCCATTCTAGCGGGAGGGGCAGATACGCAGTATTTT. Translating it yields CAILAGGADTQYF. V is TRBV10-3 and J is TRBJ2-3, with 12 bases matching TRBD2. Trimming at V came to 9 bases and at J to 4 bases, leaving 2 bases not matched to a gene. From germline, CDR1 is ENHRY and CDR2 SYGVKD. The CDR3 runs to 13 residues.

The chain links TRBV12-3 or TRBV12-4 to TRBJ2-1, with 12 nucleotides matching TRBD2. J lost 5 bases, V lost 4 bases, and 18 bases had no gene match. The CDR3 contains 20 residues. Here the CDR3 reads CASSSSSGGVSTKPNNEQFF. CDR3 in DNA: TGTGCCAGCAGTTCCTCTAGCGGGGGGGTCTCTACCAAACCCAACAATGAGCAGTTCTTC.

This clonotype has a handful of counts. J is TRBJ1-5 and V is TRBV20-1, with D unclear. Germline V gene lookup returns CDR1 DFQATT and CDR2 SNEGSKA (reference sequence). The CDR3 covers 12 residues. V was clipped by 2 bases and J by 3 bases, with 5 bases between them. CDR3 protein: CSARNHNQPQHF. The CDR3 DNA follows: TGCAGTGCTAGAAACCACAATCAGCCCCAGCATTTT.

This clonotype has only a few counts. This chain links TRBV5-1 with TRBJ2-3; no definite D call. CDR3 length: 14 residues. Trimming cost V 0 bases and J 2 bases, with 7 bases left between them. Germline V gene sequence: CDR1 SGHRS, CDR2 YFSETQ. For the CDR3, the DNA is TGCGCCAGCAGCTTGGGGGCAACCACAGATACGCAGTATTTT. Amino acids: CASSLGATTDTQYF.

The J gene is TRBJ2-7, the V gene TRBV18, with TRBD1 identical over 7 bases. V shed 6 bases and J 4 bases; nucleotides not matched to a gene: 12. The CDR3 loop spans 15 amino acids. Germline V gene data show CDR1 as KGHSH and CDR2 as LQKENI. Written as DNA, the CDR3 is TGTGCCAGCTCCCGCCAGACAGGGAGTATTTACGAGCAGTACTTC. This translates into CASSRQTGSIYEQYF.

Details on this clonotype: An end of the junction does not agree with germline; a read error may underlie this. The chain is built from TRBV20-1 and TRBJ2-7; D assignment may be TRBD1 or TRBD2 (7 bases each). This CDR3 contains 16 residues. Germline V gene lookup returns CDR1 DFQATT and CDR2 SNEGSKA (reference sequence). DNA for the CDR3: TGCAGTGCCAGAGGGGGCTGGGGGGGCTCACGGGACGAGCAGTACTTC. Translation gives CSARGGWGGSRDEQYF.

The V and J genes are TRBV20-1 and TRBJ1-3; D call uncertain. This CDR3 region has 14 residues. V lost 6 bases, J lost 4 bases, and 16 bases lay in between. Germline V gene lookup returns CDR1 DFQATT and CDR2 SNEGSKA (reference sequence). CDR3 region: CSARSGLAGNTIYF. For the CDR3, the DNA is TGCAGTGCCCGAAGTGGTCTCGCAGGAAACACCATATATTTT.

This clonotype showed up just a few times. V is TRBV20-1 and J is TRBJ2-1; no definite D call. The germline V gene has CDR1 DFQATT and CDR2 SNEGSKA (reference sequence). The CDR3 sequence is 14 residues long. V shed 5 bases and J shed 7 bases, with 18 bases lying between them. The CDR3 sequence is CSAQKPTSTNEQFF. As DNA, the CDR3 is TGCAGTGCTCAAAAACCGACCTCGACTAATGAGCAGTTCTTC.

In the case of this clonotype: A read error may explain this, as a much larger clone is one base away. This chain connects TRBV6-2 or TRBV6-3 to TRBJ2-7; TRBD2 is a possible D gene (5 bases). The ends were cut back, 5 bases at V and 5 bases at J, with 19 bases in the middle. The CDR3 runs 15 residues. Germline CDR1 and CDR2: MNHEY and SVGEGT. CDR3 in DNA: TGTGCCAGCAGTAACCTAGTGGGAGCCATTGACGAGCAGTACTTC. It is translated as CASSNLVGAIDEQYF.

This chain uses TRBV15 with TRBJ1-4, with TRBD1 identical over 9 bases. There are 15 residues in the CDR3. With 3 bases clipped from V and 6 bases from J, the junction kept 5 bases outside the gene matches. Germline V lookup: CDR1 LNHNV, CDR2 YYDKDF (reference sequence). The CDR3 nucleotides are TGTGCCACCAGCAGGGGGGACAGGGATTATGAAAAACTGTTTTTT. Its translation is CATSRGDRDYEKLFF. Supplemented by reference TRBV15 and TRBJ1-4, the full variable domain reads DAMVIQNPRYQVTQFGKPVTLSCSQTLNHNVMYWYQQKSSQAPKLLFHYYDKDFNNEADTPDNFQSRRPNTSFCFLDIRSPGLGDTAMYLCATSRGDRDYEKLFFGSGTQLSVL.

This clonotype was seen more than once but under ten times. This chain links TRBV29-1 with TRBJ2-5; D may be TRBD1 (6 bases). The CDR3 has 13 amino acids. CDR1 SQVTM and CDR2 ANQGSEA come from the germline V gene. The V gene lost 6 bases and the J gene lost 1 base, with 12 bases spanning the gap. The CDR3 coding sequence is TGCAGCGTCGCCAGGGGCCGCCAAGAGACCCAGTACTTC. Encoded protein: CSVARGRQETQYF.

This clonotype was detected a few times. The chain is built from TRBV4-1 and TRBJ2-2, with 8 nucleotides matching TRBD1. This CDR3 contains 16 residues. Germline CDR1 and CDR2: MGHRA and YSYEKL. The ends lost 4 bases at V and 3 bases at J; junction bases unmatched: 7. In DNA, the CDR3 is TGCGCCAGCAGCCGACGACAGGGGTCATACACCGGGGAGCTGTTTTTT. This encodes CASSRRQGSYTGELFF.

Regarding this clonotype: One junction end disagrees with the germline gene, perhaps due to a read error. The chain uses TRBV7-9 and TRBJ2-7, with unresolved D. Germline values: CDR1 SEHNR, CDR2 FQNEAQ (reference sequence). This CDR3 has 11 amino acids. The CDR3 DNA reads as TGTGCCAGCAGCGTATTGGACGAGCAGCACTTC. Protein sequence: CASSVLDEQHF. The full variable domain, with the rest looked up from reference TRBV7-9 and TRBJ2-7, is DTGVSQNPRHKITKRGQNVTFRCDPISEHNRLYWYRQTLGQGPEFLTYFQNEAQLEKSRLLSDRFSAERPKGSFSTLEIQRTEQGDSAMYLCASSVLDEQHFGPGTRLTVT.

V is TRBV11-2 and J is TRBJ2-3, with 8 bases fitting TRBD2. There are 17 residues in the CDR3. V gave up 5 bases and J gave up 2 bases; unmatched junction bases: 12. In germline, CDR1 is SGHAT, CDR2 FQNNGV. CDR3 loop: CASSPRERLALTDTQYF. The CDR3 DNA follows: TGTGCCAGCAGCCCCCGAGAGAGACTAGCGCTCACAGATACGCAGTATTTT.

This chain connects TRBV20-1 to TRBJ1-5, with D perhaps TRBD1 (5 bases). The CDR3 has 14 amino acids. With 3 bases removed from V and 2 bases from J, the gap between germline ends came to 11 bases. The germline gives CDR1 DFQATT, CDR2 SNEGSKA (reference sequence). CDR3 DNA: TGCAGTGCTAGTCAGGGTCCGGGCAATCAGCCCCAGCATTTT. Amino acid sequence: CSASQGPGNQPQHF.

The chain combines TRBV18 with TRBJ2-5; possible D gene TRBD2, 5 bases. With 3 bases removed from V and 7 bases from J, the gap between germline ends came to 12 bases. The CDR3 runs 13 residues. Germline V lookup: CDR1 KGHSH, CDR2 LQKENI. CDR3 residues: CASSPQDRGTQYF. DNA for the CDR3: TGTGCCAGCTCACCGCAGGATCGGGGGACCCAGTACTTC. Filled out from reference TRBV18 and TRBJ2-5, the complete variable domain reads NAGVMQNPRHLVRRRGQEARLRCSPMKGHSHVYWYRQLPEEGLKFMVYLQKENIIDESGMPKERFSAEFPKEGPSILRIQQVVRGDSAAYFCASSPQDRGTQYFGPGTRLLVL.

V is TRBV4-1 and J is TRBJ2-7, with a tentative D call TRBD1 (5 bases). V gave up 0 bases and J gave up 0 bases, with 6 bases separating them. The CDR3 loop spans 14 amino acids. Germline V gene sequence: CDR1 MGHRA, CDR2 YSYEKL. For the CDR3, the DNA is TGCGCCAGCAGCCAAGAAGGGGACTCCTACGAGCAGTACTTC. It codes for CASSQEGDSYEQYF.

The chain has TRBV5-1 and TRBJ1-1; a weak D match, TRBD1 (6 bases). Trimming took off 4 bases at V and 8 bases at J, with 18 bases between the two ends. Per germline, CDR1 SGHRS and CDR2 YFSETQ. CDR3 size: 14 residues. CDR3 residues: CASSLNGGLYEAFF. In nucleotides, the CDR3 is TGCGCCAGCAGCCTGAACGGGGGGCTATACGAAGCTTTCTTT.

V gene TRBV5-1 combines with J gene TRBJ2-2, with D possibly being TRBD2 (6 bases). With 4 bases removed from V and 0 bases from J, the gap between germline ends came to 13 bases. In germline, CDR1 is SGHRS, CDR2 YFSETQ. This CDR3 has 16 amino acids. The CDR3 DNA follows: TGCGCCAGCAGCGGGACTTTTAACGCGAACACCGGGGAGCTGTTTTTT. Translating gives CASSGTFNANTGELFF.

This clonotype was detected a few times. V is TRBV28 and J is TRBJ1-3; TRBD1 might be the D (5 bases). The CDR3 is 14 residues long. Germline lookup yields CDR1 MDHEN and CDR2 SYDVKM. V shed 6 bases and J shed 4 bases, with 13 bases lying between them. The CDR3 sequence: CASRYGAAGNTIYF. The CDR3 bases are TGTGCCAGCAGATACGGGGCAGCGGGAAACACCATATATTTT.

This clonotype has at least ten counts. The J gene is TRBJ2-5, the V gene TRBV10-3, with D possibly being TRBD2 (6 bases). Germline V lookup: CDR1 ENHRY, CDR2 SYGVKD. Trimming left V 10 bases short and J 2 bases short, with 11 bases between. This CDR3 region has 12 residues. CDR3 nucleotides: TGTGCCAGTGGTGCGGGGCAAGAGACCCAGTACTTC. This gives the protein CASGAGQETQYF.

The rearrangement joins TRBV10-2 to TRBJ2-2; tentative D call: TRBD2 (6 bases). Germline CDR1 and CDR2: WSHSY and SAAADI. Between the trimmed V and J ends, which lost 9 bases and 8 bases, there was a span of 16 bases. The CDR3 length is 13 residues. CDR3 sequence (DNA): TGCGCCAGTCGCCTCGGGAGTTCTGGGGAGCTGTTTTTT. It encodes CASRLGSSGELFF.

The J gene is TRBJ2-7, the V gene TRBV27; 10 bases agree with TRBD1. CDR3 length: 14 residues. The V segment lost 5 bases and the J segment 7 bases; nucleotides outside the gene matches: 8. CDR1 and CDR2 from the germline V gene are MNHEY and SMNVEV (reference sequence). For the CDR3, the DNA is TGTGCCAGCAGTCCTGGGACAGGGGCTAGGGAGCAGTACTTC. This sequence encodes CASSPGTGAREQYF.

This clonotype was picked up a small number of times. The J gene is TRBJ2-3, the V gene TRBV20-1; TRBD1 matches 7 bases. The CDR3 is 14 residues long. Germline loops: CDR1 DFQATT, CDR2 SNEGSKA (reference sequence). V gave up 6 bases and J gave up 4 bases; unmatched junction bases: 10. CDR3 DNA: TGCAGTGCCACGTACATCACAGGGGCAGATACGCAGTATTTT. Translated, it gives CSATYITGADTQYF.